The subject of this entry is one T cell receptor (beta chain). The antigen is undetermined. The sample is drawn from a study of T cell responses to AZD1222 COVID-19 vaccine. Findings of the study overall: Repertoires were obtained only post-peak T cell response.

Sequencing was performed with immunoSEQ multiplex PCR; in TCRdb, only in-frame clones are kept and a portion is missing. The table shows about 110,000 clones, with over 90% occurring only once. J lost 3 bases, V lost 7 bases, and 6 bases had no gene match. From germline, CDR1 is SQVTM and CDR2 ANQGSEA. The CDR3 consists of 13 residues. Pooled together were second doses at about 4 or about 12 weeks. The input for sequencing was peripheral blood, taken 28 days after the second AZD1222 dose. The TCR sequence derives from an adult who received the AZD1222 COVID-19 vaccine. This chain links TRBV29-1 with TRBJ1-5, with 7 bases that match TRBD1. In nucleotides, the CDR3 is TGCAGCGCTATACAGGGGTTCAATCAGCCCCAGCATTTT. This sequence encodes CSAIQGFNQPQHF.